This TCR beta chain was captured by sequencing in a study of regulatory T cells in long-lasting Graves disease (dated by TCRdb to the early 2020s). Study-wide context: In the newly diagnosed Graves' disease group, patients had been taking antithyroid drugs for less than 3 months. Peripheral blood TCR sequencing and RNA sequencing compared persistent Graves' disease patients with newly diagnosed Graves' disease patients. The study was conducted in China and was registered as a clinical trial. A total of roughly 33 samples underwent TCR sequencing: about 13 from persistent and roughly 20 from newly diagnosed Graves' disease patients. Paper-wide results and their limitations: The authors noted that the small sample size was a limitation that may lower accuracy. Sequencing and analysis were restricted to the TCR beta chain. Only peripheral blood was studied, because thyroid tissue, the primary lesion, was inaccessible. Persistent Graves' disease patients showed lower TCR Shannon entropy and fewer highly expanded clones than newly diagnosed patients, suggesting clonal expansion. TRBV28, TRBJ1-2 and TRBJ2-5 were preferentially used in persistent disease, while TRBV20-1 and TRBJ2-1 were favored in newly diagnosed disease. Persistent patients shared more public clonotypes among themselves (over 2,500) than newly diagnosed patients did (about 1,000).

This sample's time point label indicates: newly diagnosed GD, antithyroid drugs for less than 3 months. For both TCR sequencing and RNA sequencing, RNA was extracted from PBMCs using TRIzol. Graves' disease was diagnosed according to American Thyroid Association guidelines. Patients were recruited from an endocrinology department in Xi'an, China. From each patient, 7.5 to 10 milliliters of peripheral blood was collected into an EDTA anticoagulant tube. Ficoll Paque Plus density gradient separation was used to isolate PBMCs, and no additional T cell sorting was done. An Agilent 2100 Bioanalyzer and agarose gel were used to assess RNA quality, and a NanoDrop 2000 was used to measure RNA concentration. Cut back by 3 bases and 6 bases, the V and J ends lie 11 bases apart. The germline V gene gives CDR1 as KGHSH and CDR2 as LQKENI. Its CDR3 holds 13 amino acids, cysteine through phenylalanine. Kept here is only the CDR3 DNA, which spans 39 bases and is read in frame from base 1.

Library generation was performed with multiplex PCR. Sequencing instrument: Illumina HiSeq 4000. CDR3 regions were amplified by Arm-PCR with iRepertoire HTBI primers to construct TCR beta libraries. Gel purification was performed on PCR products prior to sequencing. As for the original processing: Gene usage analysis of CDR3 amino acid clonotypes relied on the roughly 60 TRBV and around 14 TRBJ segments identified across samples. Filtered high-quality paired reads were merged into contigs using COPE and FqMerger. Contigs were aligned with BLAST to IMGT TRBV, TRBD and TRBJ reference genes, and CDR3 was defined per IMGT. Any clonotype with a frequency above 0.1% was counted as a highly expanded clone. Repertoire diversity was measured by Shannon entropy, and V-J evenness by the Gini coefficient. A clonotype was considered public if more than one individual shared it. The public reads were reprocessed in TCRdb via fastp at Q25 and MiXCR, keeping in-frame beta chains. Identical CDR3 proteins give one entry, which carries the most common genes and DNA. Clone size and V and J calls follow TCRdb, not the original study. The sample table lists around 500,000 distinct CDR3 sequences, 15% to 20% of them with a count of one. The leading ten clones occupy around 25% of the sample.

In its sample, this clonotype was seen once. There is no known antigen for this receptor. A much larger clonotype is one base distant, so this may be a read error. The same data also contributed to another study, on T cells in Graves' hyperthyroidism and ophthalmopathy. Per that second paper: A patient counted as having stable Graves' hyperthyroidism if no progression to ophthalmopathy occurred over 18 months of follow-up. Hyperthyroidism patients were aged 18 to 65 years and newly diagnosed, with disease duration of less than 2 months. Patients with uncontrolled infections, other autoimmune diseases, pregnancy or lactation were excluded. Diagnoses relied on clinical symptoms, serum thyroxine and TRAb, thyroid ultrasound and orbital computed tomography. A first-round RT-PCR of the TCR CDR3 used the HTBI primer set with the Qiagen OneStep RT-PCR kit. Most expanded thyroid clonotypes (frequency above 0.001) were also found in blood, which suggests that blood repertoires may mirror thyroid immune responses. A model built on a 13 V-J signature distinguished ophthalmopathy from stable hyperthyroidism, reaching about 88% sensitivity and 81% to 83% specificity in cross-validation and 80%/75% in testing. In validation, the model predicted progression to ophthalmopathy with around 71% sensitivity and less than 80% specificity, a median of roughly seven months before onset. TCR V-J signatures able to tell the groups apart were searched for in a discovery cohort of approximately 95 patients, of whom fewer than 45 had Graves' ophthalmopathy and about 60 had stable Graves' hyperthyroidism. Prospective prediction of ophthalmopathy was tested in an independent validation cohort consisting of 18 hyperthyroidism patients and 17 patients who later progressed to ophthalmopathy. The 100 or so discovery patients were randomly divided into training and test sets at a 7:3 ratio. In addition, the study compared T-cell repertoires in thyroid tissue and in blood from roughly six Graves' hyperthyroidism patients. Following sampling, methimazole starting at 30 mg daily was given to hyperthyroidism patients, and high-dose intravenous methylprednisolone was given to ophthalmopathy patients. Libraries were constructed in a second round of multiplex PCR, after which size selection and purification were carried out. Libraries were sequenced paired-end with 100 bp reads on an Illumina HiSeq2000. SOAPnuke was used to process the raw data, throwing out any read that contained adapters or uncalled bases, had a mean Phred below 15, or lacked an exact constant-primer or identifier match. COPE v1.2.5 was used to merge high-quality paired reads, and clonotypes were defined as unique nucleotide sequences. MiTCR v1.1 was used to align the clonotypes against IMGT TRBV, TRBD and TRBJ reference segments. Only V-J combinations with frequency above 0.0001, covering 99% to 99.2% of repertoires, were analysed. The TCS score was defined as F50 (clonal expansion) divided by E x V (chaos), with BLOSUM62-based TCRdist calculated between CDR3 peptides within each V-J. Welch's t-statistics and random forest reduced roughly 540 V-J features to under 15, which were used in a naive Bayes classifier (R e1071). No statistical method was used to fix the sample size in advance, and group allocation was not hidden from the investigators. TCR Vbeta CDR3 sequencing of roughly 140 peripheral blood samples (43 ophthalmopathy, roughly 72 hyperthyroidism and roughly 17 progressor patients) is reported in the paper.

This receptor was obtained from a middle-aged woman with Graves disease. Donor details come from another sample of the same person, matched by shared clones. The sample in question was peripheral blood mononuclear cells (PBMCs), obtained at new diagnosis, from a patient treated with antithyroid drugs. The receptor chain draws on TRBV18 and TRBJ1-1; confidence is insufficient to name the D gene. The CDR3 sequence is CASSPARSAEAFF. The DNA sequence is TGTGCCAGCTCACCGGCACGATCTGCTGAAGCTTTCTTT.